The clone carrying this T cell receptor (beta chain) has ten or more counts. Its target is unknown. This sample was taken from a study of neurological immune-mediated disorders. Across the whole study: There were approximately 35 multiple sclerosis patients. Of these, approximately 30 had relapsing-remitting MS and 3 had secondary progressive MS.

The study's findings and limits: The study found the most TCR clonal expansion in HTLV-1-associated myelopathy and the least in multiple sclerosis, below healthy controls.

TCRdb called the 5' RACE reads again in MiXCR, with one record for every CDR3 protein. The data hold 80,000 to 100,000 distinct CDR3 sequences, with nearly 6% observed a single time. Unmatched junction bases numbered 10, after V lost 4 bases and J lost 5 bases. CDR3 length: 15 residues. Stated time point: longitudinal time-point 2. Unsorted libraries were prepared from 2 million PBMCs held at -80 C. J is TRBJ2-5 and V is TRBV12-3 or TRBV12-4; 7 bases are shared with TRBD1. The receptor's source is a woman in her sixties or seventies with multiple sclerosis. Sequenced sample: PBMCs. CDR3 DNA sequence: TGTGCCAGCAGTTCAGAACAGGGGTTGGGGGAGACCCAGTACTTC. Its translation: CASSSEQGLGETQYF.